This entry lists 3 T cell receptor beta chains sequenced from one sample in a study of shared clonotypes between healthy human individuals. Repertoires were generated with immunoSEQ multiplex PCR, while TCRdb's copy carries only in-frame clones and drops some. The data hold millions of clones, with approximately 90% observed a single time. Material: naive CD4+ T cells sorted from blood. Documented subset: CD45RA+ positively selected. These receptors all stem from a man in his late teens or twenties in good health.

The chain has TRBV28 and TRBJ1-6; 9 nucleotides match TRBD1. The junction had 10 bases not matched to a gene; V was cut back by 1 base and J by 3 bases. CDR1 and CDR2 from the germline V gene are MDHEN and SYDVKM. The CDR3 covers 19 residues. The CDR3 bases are TGTGCCAGCAGTTTATCCCCGGGACAGGGTCGGCTCTATAATTCACCCCTCCACTTT. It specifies CASSLSPGQGRLYNSPLHF.

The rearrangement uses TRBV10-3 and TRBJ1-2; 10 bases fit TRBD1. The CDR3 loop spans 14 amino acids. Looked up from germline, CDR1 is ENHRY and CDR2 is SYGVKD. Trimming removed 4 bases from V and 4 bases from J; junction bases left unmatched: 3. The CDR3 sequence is CAISVRTGGYGYTF. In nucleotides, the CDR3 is TGTGCCATCAGTGTGAGGACAGGGGGCTATGGCTACACCTTC.

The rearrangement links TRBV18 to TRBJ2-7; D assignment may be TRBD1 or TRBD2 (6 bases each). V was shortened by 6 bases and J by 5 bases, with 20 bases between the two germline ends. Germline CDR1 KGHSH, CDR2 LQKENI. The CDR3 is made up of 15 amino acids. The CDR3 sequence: CASSVGGIGRNEQYF. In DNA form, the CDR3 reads TGTGCCAGCTCGGTGGGGGGCATAGGACGGAACGAGCAGTACTTC.